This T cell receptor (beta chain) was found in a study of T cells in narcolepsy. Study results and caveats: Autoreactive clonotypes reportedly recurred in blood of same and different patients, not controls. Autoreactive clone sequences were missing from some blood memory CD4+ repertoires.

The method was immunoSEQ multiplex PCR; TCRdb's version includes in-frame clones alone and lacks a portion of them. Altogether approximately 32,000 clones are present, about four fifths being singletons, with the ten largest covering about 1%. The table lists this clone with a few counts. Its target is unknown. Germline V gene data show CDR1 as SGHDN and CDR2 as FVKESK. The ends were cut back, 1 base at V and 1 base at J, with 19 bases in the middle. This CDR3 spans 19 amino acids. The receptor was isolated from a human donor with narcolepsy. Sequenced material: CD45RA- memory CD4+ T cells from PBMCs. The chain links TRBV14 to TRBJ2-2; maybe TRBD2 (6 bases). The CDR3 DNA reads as TGTGCCAGCAGCCAAGTCGGGACTTTCGGCGGGGTGAACACCGGGGAGCTGTTTTTT. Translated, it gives CASSQVGTFGGVNTGELFF.